The 22 T cell receptor beta chains below all came from one sample that was sequenced in a study of cytotoxic CD8 clonotypes in ibrutinib-treated CLL. Some clones are missing from TCRdb's copy, which holds only in-frame ones; the method was immunoSEQ multiplex PCR. The sample records about 92,000 clones, over 60% being singletons. The sample consisted of PBMCs, taken after 24 months of ibrutinib treatment. These receptors were taken from a human donor with chronic lymphocytic leukemia.

This sequence joins TRBV7-3 and TRBJ2-1; D perhaps matches TRBD2 (6 bases). The CDR3 extends over 15 amino acids. CDR1 and CDR2 (germline): SGHTA, FQGTGA. Between the trimmed V and J ends, which lost 5 bases and 4 bases, there was a span of 15 bases. The CDR3 reads CASSKLADGYNEQFF. The CDR3 DNA sequence: TGTGCCAGCAGCAAACTAGCAGATGGGTACAATGAGCAGTTCTTC.

This clone appeared a few times. The V and J genes are TRBV5-1 and TRBJ2-3, with D possibly being TRBD2 (6 bases). Trimming shortened V by 3 bases and J by 0 bases, and 8 bases separated the two germline ends. Germline CDR1 and CDR2: SGHRS and YFSETQ. CDR3 size: 14 residues. DNA for the CDR3: TGCGCCAGCAGCTCGGGACTCAGCACAGATACGCAGTATTTT. Translating gives CASSSGLSTDTQYF.

V gene TRBV5-6 combines with J gene TRBJ1-1; D remains unclear. The germline CDR1 and CDR2 sequences are SGHDT and YYEEEE. Trimming removed 0 bases from V and 7 bases from J, with 16 bases in between. This CDR3 is 15 amino acids long. CDR3 region: CASSLVSGSAFEAFF. The DNA for the CDR3 is TGTGCCAGCAGCTTGGTTAGTGGGTCAGCGTTTGAAGCTTTCTTT.

The chain employs TRBV7-9 and TRBJ2-2; 7 nucleotides align to TRBD1. CDR1 SEHNR and CDR2 FQNEAQ come from the germline V gene (reference sequence). Unmatched junction bases numbered 5, after V lost 7 bases and J lost 3 bases. This CDR3 is built from 14 residues. CDR3 loop: CASNGQDYTGELFF. The CDR3 DNA reads as TGTGCCAGCAACGGACAGGACTACACCGGGGAGCTGTTTTTT.

V gene TRBV27 combines with J gene TRBJ1-1, with 10 bases aligning to TRBD1. The CDR3 has 13 amino acids. Trimming at V came to 7 bases and at J to 3 bases, leaving 2 bases not matched to a gene. Germline lookup yields CDR1 MNHEY and CDR2 SMNVEV (reference sequence). The CDR3 is CASTGTGDTEAFF. For the CDR3, the DNA is TGTGCCAGCACCGGGACAGGGGACACTGAAGCTTTCTTT.

The V call is TRBV7-9, the J call TRBJ2-3, with 7 bases lining up with TRBD2. The germline V gene has CDR1 SEHNR and CDR2 FQNEAQ (reference sequence). This CDR3 is 15 amino acids long. The trim removed 1 base at V and 3 bases at J, leaving 4 bases unmatched. CDR3 residues: CASSLDGRMTDTQYF. CDR3 DNA sequence: TGTGCCAGCAGCTTAGACGGGAGGATGACAGATACGCAGTATTTT. Looking up the rest from reference TRBV7-9 and TRBJ2-3 gives the full variable domain: DTGVSQNPRHKITKRGQNVTFRCDPISEHNRLYWYRQTLGQGPEFLTYFQNEAQLEKSRLLSDRFSAERPKGSFSTLEIQRTEQGDSAMYLCASSLDGRMTDTQYFGPGTRLTVL.

The chain employs TRBV10-3 and TRBJ1-3, with a tentative D call TRBD1 (5 bases). CDR1 and CDR2 from the germline V gene are ENHRY and SYGVKD. Trimming left V 10 bases short and J 4 bases short, with 14 bases between. The CDR3 consists of 13 residues. The CDR3 loop is CATETASGNTIYF. CDR3 in DNA: TGTGCCACCGAGACAGCCTCAGGAAACACCATATATTTT.

This sequence joins TRBV19 and TRBJ1-5; TRBD1 matches 8 bases. The CDR3 length is 16 residues. V gave up 2 bases and J gave up 6 bases; unmatched junction bases: 9. Germline values: CDR1 LNHDA, CDR2 SQIVND (reference sequence). CDR3 loop: CASSIRTGREGQPQHF. The CDR3 DNA is TGTGCCAGTAGTATAAGGACAGGGCGGGAAGGTCAGCCCCAGCATTTT.

V and J are TRBV18 and TRBJ1-3; no definite D call. The CDR3 has 13 residues. The germline V and J ends were trimmed by 2 bases and 4 bases, with 6 bases remaining between them. The germline V gene has CDR1 KGHSH and CDR2 LQKENI. The CDR3 is CASSPGEGNTIYF. CDR3 DNA sequence: TGTGCCAGCTCACCAGGAGAAGGAAACACCATATATTTT.

This sequence joins TRBV5-6 and TRBJ2-7; D unclear. This CDR3 has 12 amino acids. Trimming took 4 bases from V and 0 from J, leaving 5 bases between them. The germline CDR1 and CDR2 sequences are SGHDT and YYEEEE. CDR3: CASSVSSYEQYF. The CDR3 DNA reads as TGTGCCAGCAGCGTAAGCTCCTACGAGCAGTACTTC.

This clone occurred once. The gene calls are TRBV29-1 and TRBJ2-2; TRBD1 agrees at 9 bases. CDR3 length equals 16 residues. After removal of 5 bases from V and 3 bases from J, the junction contained 10 bases not matched to a gene. CDR1 is SQVTM and CDR2 is ANQGSEA in the germline V gene. The CDR3 DNA reads as TGCAGCGTTACGACAGGGGGTAAAAGGGACACCGGGGAGCTGTTTTTT. Translating it yields CSVTTGGKRDTGELFF.

Notes on this clone: Other DNA variants within this sample encode the same CDR3. The CDR3 coding sequence is TGCGCCAGCAGCTTAGCTAGCGGCTACAATGAGCAGTTCTTC. Translated, it gives CASSLASGYNEQFF. This rearrangement joins TRBV5-1 to TRBJ2-1; the match to TRBD2 covers 7 bases. Germline V gene sequence: CDR1 SGHRS, CDR2 YFSETQ. The V and J ends lost 2 bases and 3 bases, in that order; junction bases with no gene match: 2. The CDR3 covers 14 residues.

The chain employs TRBV6-1 and TRBJ2-2; 11 nucleotides line up with TRBD2. The CDR3 extends over 17 amino acids. V lost 3 bases to trimming and J lost 3 bases; unmatched junction nucleotides: 6. CDR1 MNHNS and CDR2 SASEGT come from the germline V gene. In DNA, the CDR3 is TGTGCCAGCAGTGATACCACTAGCGGGAGATACACCGGGGAGCTGTTTTTT. It yields the protein CASSDTTSGRYTGELFF.

The rearrangement joins TRBV19 to TRBJ1-4; D might be TRBD1 (5 bases). Deletions cut 8 bases from V and 7 bases from J, with 17 bases between. The CDR3 totals 14 residues. The germline CDR1 and CDR2 sequences are LNHDA and SQIVND (reference sequence). DNA of the CDR3: TGTGCCAGTTGTTCAGGGAGAGGCTGTGAAAAACTGTTTTTT. As protein: CASCSGRGCEKLFF.

V is TRBV6-1 and J is TRBJ2-7; D gene ambiguous. This CDR3 contains 12 residues. Germline V gene sequence: CDR1 MNHNS, CDR2 SASEGT. Trimming stripped 3 bases from V and 2 bases from J, with 5 bases between. The CDR3 DNA sequence: TGTGCCAGCAGTGACGGGCCCTACGAGCAGTACTTC. It is translated as CASSDGPYEQYF.

The chain has TRBV5-1 and TRBJ1-1; 9 bases fit TRBD1. Losses at the gene ends were 4 bases for V and 0 bases for J; bases not matched to a gene: 4. CDR1 SGHRS and CDR2 YFSETQ come from the germline V gene. The CDR3 is 15 amino acids. In DNA form, the CDR3 reads TGCGCCAGCAGCCTTACAGGGGGCATGAACACTGAAGCTTTCTTT. Translated: CASSLTGGMNTEAFF.

This clone was found a few times. V gene TRBV19 combines with J gene TRBJ1-2, with 9 bases aligning to TRBD1. The CDR3 extends over 16 amino acids. V trimming: 1 base; J trimming: 6 bases; junction bases outside the gene matches: 9. In germline, CDR1 is LNHDA, CDR2 SQIVND (reference sequence). CDR3 sequence: CASSIATTGGYHGYTF. The CDR3 region has the DNA TGTGCCAGTAGTATAGCTACTACAGGGGGCTACCATGGCTACACCTTC.

The chain combines TRBV29-1 with TRBJ1-2; D ambiguous. CDR1 is SQVTM, CDR2 ANQGSEA, per germline. V was trimmed by 7 bases and J by 4 bases, leaving 19 bases between them. The CDR3 has 14 residues. The CDR3 region has the DNA TGCAGCGCCCGACACCAGACCGGGCCCTATGGCTACACCTTC. This gives the protein CSARHQTGPYGYTF.

The CDR3, as DNA: TGTGCCATCAGTGGTGGTGGTCAGGGGGCCTACGAGCAGTACTTC. It translates to CAISGGGQGAYEQYF. V and J are TRBV10-3 and TRBJ2-7; 7 positions match TRBD1. This CDR3 has 15 residues. The V segment lost 4 bases and the J segment 2 bases; nucleotides outside the gene matches: 8. The germline CDR1 and CDR2 sequences are ENHRY and SYGVKD.

The table lists this clone with many counts. The genes are TRBV10-3 and TRBJ2-7; TRBD2 agrees at 11 bases. CDR3 length: 14 amino acids. Trimming removed 5 bases from V and 4 bases from J; junction bases left unmatched: 4. Germline-derived CDR1 and CDR2 are ENHRY and SYGVKD. The CDR3 nucleotides read TGTGCCATCAGTACCGGGACTAGCGGATACGAGCAGTACTTC. Protein: CAISTGTSGYEQYF.

CDR3 in amino acids: CASSEGRENTGELFF. CDR3 DNA: TGTGCCAGCAGTGAAGGGCGGGAGAACACCGGGGAGCTGTTTTTT. The chain employs TRBV2 and TRBJ2-2; tentative D call: TRBD2 (6 bases). Germline CDR1 is SNHLY and CDR2 is FYNNEI. This CDR3 comprises 15 residues. V lost 1 base, J lost 1 base, and 7 bases lay in between.

The chain joins TRBV14 to TRBJ2-3; 12 nucleotides align to TRBD1. Trimming cost V 4 bases and J 2 bases; bases outside gene matches: 1. CDR3 length: 15 residues. Germline CDR1 and CDR2: SGHDN and FVKESK. As DNA, the CDR3 is TGTGCCAGCAGCCGGGACAGGGGGCCCACAGATACGCAGTATTTT. Translated: CASSRDRGPTDTQYF.